One and the same sample provided the 3 T cell receptor beta chains below, sequenced in a study of blood T cell repertoires in COVID-19. The assay was immunoSEQ multiplex PCR, and TCRdb's table has in-frame clones only and misses some. This table has 200,000 to 250,000 clones, 75% to 85% appearing once. The sequencing sample was made of PBMCs or T cells enriched from blood (not recorded which). These receptors came from a woman between 40 and 50 years old with acute COVID-19.

V is TRBV4-2 and J is TRBJ2-2; 13 bases are a match to TRBD2. Germline V lookup: CDR1 LGHNA, CDR2 YNFKEQ. This CDR3 is 17 amino acids long. After removal of 1 base from V and 5 bases from J, the junction contained 4 bases not matched to a gene. CDR3 coding DNA: TGTGCCAGCAGCCAAGGGACTAGCGGGAGACTAACCGGGGAGCTGTTTTTT. This gives the protein CASSQGTSGRLTGELFF.

J is TRBJ1-5 and V is TRBV6-1; D is uncertain. The CDR3 has 14 amino acids. Trimming cost V 4 bases and J 4 bases, with 11 bases left between them. Germline V CDR1 and CDR2: MNHNS, SASEGT. CDR3 DNA sequence: TGTGCCAGCAGTGGAGCTTTCAGTAATCAGCCCCAGCATTTT. As protein: CASSGAFSNQPQHF.

The chain has TRBV18 and TRBJ2-2; 11 nucleotides align to TRBD2. Germline trimming cut 5 bases from V and 3 bases from J; bases unmatched to any gene: 2. The CDR3 totals 15 residues. Germline lookup yields CDR1 KGHSH and CDR2 LQKENI. The CDR3 sequence: CASSSTSGDTGELFF. DNA of the CDR3: TGTGCCAGCTCATCGACTAGCGGGGACACCGGGGAGCTGTTTTTT.